These 15 T cell receptor beta chains were all obtained from the same sample, sequenced in a study of T cell responses to AZD1222 COVID-19 vaccine. Some clones are missing from TCRdb's copy, which holds only in-frame ones; the method was immunoSEQ multiplex PCR. The sample records 120,000 or so clones, 90% being singletons. This material consisted of peripheral blood, taken on day 0 of MenACWY control vaccination. The receptor set was obtained from an adult in good health.

This sequence joins TRBV5-5 and TRBJ1-1, with D perhaps matching TRBD1 (6 bases). Germline values: CDR1 SGHKS, CDR2 YYEKEE (reference sequence). This CDR3 is 12 amino acids long. Between the trimmed V and J ends, which lost 1 base and 11 bases, there was a span of 12 bases. CDR3 in amino acids: CASSLLGGWAFF. The DNA for the CDR3 is TGTGCCAGCAGCTTGTTAGGGGGATGGGCTTTCTTT. Full variable domain (remainder filled in from reference TRBV5-5 and TRBJ1-1): DAGVTQSPTHLIKTRGQQVTLRCSPISGHKSVSWYQQVLGQGPQFIFQYYEKEERGRGNFPDRFSARQFPNYSSELNVNALLLGDSALYLCASSLLGGWAFFGQGTRLTVV.

This clone was seen only a few times. The rearrangement links TRBV15 to TRBJ2-2; the D gene is possibly TRBD1 (5 bases). CDR3 size: 18 residues. Germline V lookup: CDR1 LNHNV, CDR2 YYDKDF (reference sequence). V lost 1 base, J lost 6 bases, and 21 bases lay in between. The chain's CDR3 is CATSRVSLRRAGPGELFF. CDR3 nucleotides: TGTGCCACCAGCAGAGTTTCTTTAAGAAGGGCAGGGCCCGGGGAGCTGTTTTTT.

DNA of the CDR3: TGTGCCAGCAGCCCTACAGGGGTCGCCTCTGGGGCCAACGTCCTGACTTTC. Amino acid sequence: CASSPTGVASGANVLTF. This chain links TRBV5-8 with TRBJ2-6; 7 bases are a match to TRBD1. V lost 4 bases, J lost 0 bases, and 7 bases stayed unmatched. In germline, CDR1 is SGHTS, CDR2 YDEGEE. The CDR3 has 17 amino acids.

The chain is built from TRBV25-1 and TRBJ2-7; the D call may be TRBD1 or TRBD2 (5 bases each). V was clipped by 6 bases and J by 4 bases, with 25 bases between them. Looked up from germline, CDR1 is MGHDK and CDR2 is SYGVNS. This CDR3 is 17 amino acids long. CDR3 loop: CASSEGRDSRGKYEQYV. CDR3 nucleotide sequence: TGTGCCAGCAGCGAGGGGAGAGACTCCCGTGGGAAGTACGAGCAGTACGTC.

A single count supports this clone. This chain joins TRBV6-2 or TRBV6-3 and TRBJ1-1; D ambiguous. Trimming removed 2 bases from V and 1 base from J, with 2 bases in between. Germline V gives CDR1 MNHEY, CDR2 SVGEGT. The CDR3 consists of 12 residues. The CDR3 here is CASSYPNTEAFF. DNA for the CDR3: TGTGCCAGCAGTTACCCGAACACTGAAGCTTTCTTT.

CDR3 in DNA: TGTGCCAGCAGCCAAGCCGGGACAGCTAACTATGGCTACACCTTC. It is translated as CASSQAGTANYGYTF. The chain uses TRBV3-1 (or the pseudogene TRBV3-2) and TRBJ1-2, with 7 bases matching TRBD1. This CDR3 region has 15 residues. Germline V lookup: CDR1 LGHDT, CDR2 YNNKEL (reference sequence). V shed 1 base and J 0 bases; nucleotides not matched to a gene: 2.

The chain couples TRBV18 to TRBJ2-1, with D perhaps TRBD2 (5 bases). The germline gives CDR1 KGHSH, CDR2 LQKENI. The CDR3 is 16 residues long. V was pared by 5 bases and J by 3 bases, with 17 bases between. CDR3 in DNA: TGTGCCAGCTCAAGAGGAGAGGGCCTTAACTACAATGAGCAGTTCTTC. It encodes CASSRGEGLNYNEQFF.

The genes are TRBV27 and TRBJ2-5; no definite D call. Per the germline V gene, CDR1 is MNHEY and CDR2 is SMNVEV (reference sequence). V was pared by 4 bases and J by 3 bases, with 9 bases between. There are 13 residues in the CDR3. In DNA, the CDR3 is TGTGCCAGCAGTTACCTCCACGAAGAGACCCAGTACTTC. It yields the protein CASSYLHEETQYF.

CDR3 in DNA: TGTGCCAGCTGCGGAACGAACACCGGGGAGCTGTTTTTT. The encoded protein is CASCGTNTGELFF. This rearrangement joins TRBV18 to TRBJ2-2; no firm D call. CDR1 and CDR2 (germline): KGHSH, LQKENI. The CDR3 totals 13 residues. V gave up 7 bases and J gave up 0 bases, with 6 bases separating them. Together with reference TRBV18 and TRBJ2-2, the CDR3 gives the full variable domain: NAGVMQNPRHLVRRRGQEARLRCSPMKGHSHVYWYRQLPEEGLKFMVYLQKENIIDESGMPKERFSAEFPKEGPSILRIQQVVRGDSAAYFCASCGTNTGELFFGEGSRLTVL.

This rearrangement joins TRBV7-9 to TRBJ1-1; D is uncertain. This CDR3 contains 12 residues. The germline CDR1 and CDR2 sequences are SEHNR and FQNEAQ (reference sequence). The V and J ends lost 5 bases and 8 bases respectively, with 12 bases between them. CDR3 amino acids: CASSVLALEAFF. The CDR3 nucleotides are TGTGCCAGCAGCGTTCTCGCCCTCGAAGCTTTCTTT.

Written as DNA, the CDR3 is TGTGCCAGTAAGGGACAGAAACAAGAGACCCAGTACTTC. It translates to CASKGQKQETQYF. The chain uses TRBV19 and TRBJ2-5; TRBD1 agrees at 7 bases. The CDR3 has 13 amino acids. Germline lookup yields CDR1 LNHDA and CDR2 SQIVND (reference sequence). Trimming cost V 7 bases and J 2 bases; bases outside gene matches: 4.

The rearrangement joins TRBV20-1 to TRBJ2-7; possible D gene TRBD2, 6 bases. The CDR3 loop spans 16 amino acids. V dropped 3 bases and J dropped 5 bases, with 23 bases sitting between them. CDR1 is DFQATT, CDR2 SNEGSKA, per germline (reference sequence). The CDR3 spells CSASVRRDGGLDEQYF. The CDR3 DNA is TGCAGTGCTAGTGTTCGGCGGGATGGAGGGTTGGACGAGCAGTACTTC.

The chain uses TRBV18 and TRBJ1-4; D may be TRBD1 (6 bases). Germline loops: CDR1 KGHSH, CDR2 LQKENI. The CDR3 has 19 residues. Trimming stripped 2 bases from V and 0 bases from J, with 19 bases between. The CDR3: CASSPYAISGQTTNEKLFF. Here the CDR3 DNA reads TGTGCCAGCTCACCATACGCTATTAGCGGACAGACAACTAATGAAAAACTGTTTTTT. Together with reference TRBV18 and TRBJ1-4, the CDR3 gives the full variable domain: NAGVMQNPRHLVRRRGQEARLRCSPMKGHSHVYWYRQLPEEGLKFMVYLQKENIIDESGMPKERFSAEFPKEGPSILRIQQVVRGDSAAYFCASSPYAISGQTTNEKLFFGSGTQLSVL.

V and J are TRBV3-1 (or the pseudogene TRBV3-2) and TRBJ1-2; TRBD1 agrees at 7 bases. Germline loops: CDR1 LGHDT, CDR2 YNNKEL (reference sequence). Trimming took 4 bases from V and 2 from J; bases not matched to a gene: 4. The CDR3 length is 14 residues. This chain's CDR3 is CASSPGTENYGYTF. DNA of the CDR3: TGTGCCAGCAGCCCCGGGACAGAGAACTATGGCTACACCTTC.

The CDR3 nucleotides are TGTGCCAGCAGCCAATCGACTAGCGGGAGTTGGTACGAGCAGTACTTC. It yields the protein CASSQSTSGSWYEQYF. This sequence joins TRBV9 and TRBJ2-7; 12 bases line up with TRBD2. The V segment lost 4 bases and the J segment 4 bases; nucleotides outside the gene matches: 9. Germline V gene lookup returns CDR1 SGDLS and CDR2 YYNGEE. The CDR3 loop spans 16 amino acids.